This TCR beta chain was recorded in a study of shared clonotypes between healthy human individuals. Regarding the study as a whole: Rarefaction exposed incomplete sorted-subset sequencing despite large depth.

A word on this clone: Its antigen is not known.

CDR3 length: 18 residues. Trimming stripped 1 base from V and 0 bases from J, with 16 bases between. The germline CDR1 and CDR2 sequences are LNHNV and YYDKDF (reference sequence). Libraries were prepared by immunoSEQ multiplex PCR; TCRdb keeps only in-frame clonotypes and omits some of them. The sample contains about 2.4 million clones, approximately 90% of which appear only once. Researchers partitioned CD4+ cells into CD45RA+ naive and CD45RA-negative memory subsets. The chain couples TRBV15 to TRBJ1-5; D remains ambiguous. This receptor was obtained from a man between 18 and 35 years old in good health. Source material: naive CD4+ T cells sorted from blood. The subset is: CD45RA+ positively selected. Here the CDR3 reads CATSRVSKRGSSNQPQHF. CDR3 coding DNA: TGTGCCACCAGCAGAGTATCGAAACGAGGGAGTAGCAATCAGCCCCAGCATTTT. The full variable domain, in which reference TRBV15 and TRBJ1-5 provide the parts outside the CDR3, is DAMVIQNPRYQVTQFGKPVTLSCSQTLNHNVMYWYQQKSSQAPKLLFHYYDKDFNNEADTPDNFQSRRPNTSFCFLDIRSPGLGDTAMYLCATSRVSKRGSSNQPQHFGDGTRLSIL.